This T cell receptor (beta chain) was sequenced during a study of control samples from healthy donors and cancer patients (dated by TCRdb to 2019 to 2021). Libraries were built with the immunoSEQ multiplex PCR assay. TCRdb limited this immuneACCESS table to in-frame rearrangements with V and J called. A share of clones is missing; checked studies link under half to unresolved V genes, and the rest is unexplained. In this sample the table shows some 100,000 clones, 92% of which occur a single time. Around 3% of the sample lies in the top ten. A word on this clone: Its antigen specificity is not known. The input lacks base qualities; no much larger clone sits a single base away.

CDR1 and CDR2 are read off the germline V gene as KGHSH and LQKENI. Spanning cysteine to phenylalanine, the CDR3 consists of 16 amino acids. The only DNA kept is the CDR3, 48 bases in frame from the first base. The V end gives up 5 bases and the J end 0 bases, leaving 6 bases in the junction not matched to a gene. The chain joins TRBV18 to TRBJ1-3, with 8 bases matching TRBD1. The TCR was taken from a human donor in good health. The donor label of this sample is uncertain. The material sequenced was blood. The DNA sequence is given as TGTGCCAGCTCATCATCAGGGGGCCCCTCTGGAAACACCATATATTTT. Protein translation: CASSSSGGPSGNTIYF. With all but the CDR3 taken from the reference TRBV18 and TRBJ1-3 genes, the full variable domain is: NAGVMQNPRHLVRRRGQEARLRCSPMKGHSHVYWYRQLPEEGLKFMVYLQKENIIDESGMPKERFSAEFPKEGPSILRIQQVVRGDSAAYFCASSSSGGPSGNTIYFGEGSWLTVV.